Following are 31 T cell receptor beta chains from one sample sequenced in a study of shared clonotypes between healthy human individuals. TCRdb's table, derived via immunoSEQ multiplex PCR, lists solely in-frame clones and lacks some. The sample has about 1.5 million clones, approximately 98% seen once; the top ten hold about 0.45%. The sequenced sample consisted of naive CD4+ T cells sorted from blood. Subset meaning: CD45RA+ positively selected. Receptors originate from a man aged 25 to 45 in good health.

The chain joins TRBV10-3 to TRBJ2-7; a possible D gene is TRBD2 (5 bases). This CDR3 is 18 amino acids long. V was shortened by 3 bases and J by 0 bases, with 21 bases between the two germline ends. Germline CDR1 reads ENHRY; CDR2 reads SYGVKD. CDR3 sequence reads: CAISDTPWGADRSYEQYF. The CDR3 DNA reads as TGTGCCATCAGTGATACCCCCTGGGGAGCAGACCGCTCCTACGAGCAGTACTTC.

The rearrangement uses TRBV7-3 and TRBJ2-3; D perhaps matches TRBD1 (6 bases). V shed 1 base and J shed 3 bases, with 29 bases lying between them. The CDR3 covers 21 residues. The germline gives CDR1 SGHTA, CDR2 FQGTGA. CDR3 residues: CASSLKPSSGQPTSGTDTQYF. CDR3 coding DNA: TGTGCCAGCAGCTTAAAGCCTTCCAGCGGACAGCCCACCTCTGGGACAGATACGCAGTATTTT. Full variable domain (missing parts from reference TRBV7-3 and TRBJ2-3): GAGVSQTPSNKVTEKGKYVELRCDPISGHTALYWYRQSLGQGPEFLIYFQGTGAADDSGLPNDRFFAVRPEGSVSTLKIQRTERGDSAVYLCASSLKPSSGQPTSGTDTQYFGPGTRLTVL.

The chain has TRBV6-1 and TRBJ1-1, with no clear D. There are 13 residues in the CDR3. CDR1 and CDR2 from the germline V gene are MNHNS and SASEGT. V lost 4 bases and J lost 3, with 9 bases in between. CDR3 residues: CASSGTVYTEAFF. CDR3 DNA: TGTGCCAGCAGTGGGACGGTATACACTGAAGCTTTCTTT.

The chain uses TRBV20-1 and TRBJ1-1, with unresolved D. The germline V gene encodes CDR1 DFQATT and CDR2 SNEGSKA (reference sequence). V was cut by 6 bases and J by 6 bases, with 11 bases left in between. There are 11 residues in the CDR3. CDR3 nucleotides: TGCAGTGCGAGACCGCGCCCTGAAGCTTTCTTT. It yields the protein CSARPRPEAFF.

The rearrangement links TRBV28 to TRBJ2-6; no clear D gene. Germline V gene lookup returns CDR1 MDHEN and CDR2 SYDVKM. This CDR3 is built from 16 residues. The V end lost 3 bases, the J end lost 0 bases, and 9 bases lay between the germline ends. DNA for the CDR3: TGTGCCAGCAGTTTTTCAAGCCCCTCTGGGGCCAACGTCCTGACTTTC. Translating it yields CASSFSSPSGANVLTF.

Points on this clone: Distinct nucleotide sequences in the sample also encode this CDR3. The chain combines TRBV6-5 with TRBJ2-5, with D perhaps matching TRBD1 (6 bases). In germline, CDR1 is MNHEY, CDR2 SVGAGI. There are 15 residues in the CDR3. Trimming cost V 2 bases and J 4 bases, with 14 bases left between them. CDR3 region: CASSYGPGRGETQYF. For the CDR3, the DNA is TGTGCCAGCAGTTACGGTCCCGGCAGGGGAGAGACCCAGTACTTC.

This chain links TRBV18 with TRBJ2-7; 8 nucleotides agree with TRBD1. V trimming: 2 bases; J trimming: 0 bases; junction bases outside the gene matches: 9. CDR3 length equals 17 residues. Germline loops: CDR1 KGHSH, CDR2 LQKENI. The CDR3 DNA follows: TGTGCCAGCTCACCAATCTCGGCCGGGACAGGCTCCTACGAGCAGTACTTC. Translated, it gives CASSPISAGTGSYEQYF. Full variable domain (rest looked up from reference TRBV18 and TRBJ2-7): NAGVMQNPRHLVRRRGQEARLRCSPMKGHSHVYWYRQLPEEGLKFMVYLQKENIIDESGMPKERFSAEFPKEGPSILRIQQVVRGDSAAYFCASSPISAGTGSYEQYFGPGTRLTVT.

The chain carries TRBV18 and TRBJ2-3, with 13 positions matching TRBD2. Germline loops: CDR1 KGHSH, CDR2 LQKENI. This CDR3 has 17 residues. Unmatched junction bases numbered 6, after V lost 3 bases and J lost 3 bases. DNA for the CDR3: TGTGCCAGCTCACCTACTCGACTAGCGGGAGGAACAGATACGCAGTATTTT. It yields the protein CASSPTRLAGGTDTQYF.

The V call is TRBV19, the J call TRBJ1-2; D unclear. The CDR3 sequence is 13 residues long. V lost 5 bases, J lost 8 bases, and 15 bases lay in between. CDR1 is LNHDA and CDR2 is SQIVND in the germline V gene (reference sequence). CDR3 residues: CASSHPGLGGYTF. CDR3 bases: TGTGCCAGTAGTCACCCGGGATTAGGCGGCTACACCTTC.

This clone was detected a few times. This CDR3 is also generated by other DNA sequences in the sample. The V and J genes are TRBV9 and TRBJ2-1; D gene unclear. This CDR3 is 11 amino acids long. V gave up 0 bases and J gave up 7 bases, with 2 bases separating them. In germline, CDR1 is SGDLS, CDR2 YYNGEE. The CDR3 reads CASSVENEQFF. The CDR3 nucleotides read TGTGCCAGCAGCGTAGAGAATGAGCAGTTCTTC.

This rearrangement joins TRBV5-6 to TRBJ1-2; tentative D call: TRBD1 (5 bases). Germline CDR1 SGHDT, CDR2 YYEEEE. Trimming took 4 bases from V and 8 from J, leaving 12 bases between them. The CDR3 contains 12 residues. CDR3 sequence (DNA): TGTGCCAGCAGCCAAGGGACGTGGGGCTACACCTTC. Encoded protein: CASSQGTWGYTF.

V gene TRBV28 combines with J gene TRBJ1-5; TRBD1 is a possible D gene (6 bases). Germline lookup yields CDR1 MDHEN and CDR2 SYDVKM. The CDR3 is made up of 15 amino acids. V was pared by 5 bases and J by 3 bases, with 14 bases between. CDR3 region: CASSVDSFFNQPQHF. The CDR3 DNA reads TGTGCCAGCAGTGTGGACAGCTTTTTCAATCAGCCCCAGCATTTT.

The gene calls are TRBV18 and TRBJ2-7; 7 nucleotides agree with TRBD2. Per germline, CDR1 KGHSH and CDR2 LQKENI. This CDR3 spans 16 amino acids. V lost 4 bases to trimming and J lost 2 bases; unmatched junction nucleotides: 11. The CDR3 coding sequence is TGTGCCAGCTCACTGCTAGGACTAGTGGCCACCTACGAGCAGTACTTC. It encodes CASSLLGLVATYEQYF.

The J gene is TRBJ1-5, the V gene TRBV5-6; perhaps TRBD1 as D (5 bases). This CDR3 spans 16 amino acids. The V gene's germline CDR1 is SGHDT and CDR2 YYEEEE. Trimming cost V 0 bases and J 4 bases, with 14 bases left between them. In DNA, the CDR3 is TGTGCCAGCAGCTTGGGGAGGGCGCGGGGGAATCAGCCCCAGCATTTT. Its protein product is CASSLGRARGNQPQHF.

Written as DNA, the CDR3 is TGTGCCAGCAGCTTAAGACCAGCGACATCCTACGAGCAGTACTTC. Encoded protein: CASSLRPATSYEQYF. The V call is TRBV7-3, the J call TRBJ2-7; D is uncertain. Trimming left V 1 base short and J 1 base short, with 11 bases between. The germline CDR1 and CDR2 sequences are SGHTA and FQGTGA. This CDR3 contains 15 residues.

About this clone itself: In the same sample, other DNA sequences code for this CDR3. The chain recombines TRBV29-1 with TRBJ2-3; D is possibly TRBD2 (5 bases). Germline values: CDR1 SQVTM, CDR2 ANQGSEA. Trimming shortened V by 4 bases and J by 2 bases, and 7 bases separated the two germline ends. The CDR3 has 12 amino acids. The CDR3 loop is CSVVRDTDTQYF. Written as DNA, the CDR3 is TGCAGCGTTGTTCGGGACACAGATACGCAGTATTTT.

The V call is TRBV21-1, the J call TRBJ1-1; TRBD1, as called in the table, went unchecked against the DNA. TRBV21-1 represents a pseudogene. The CDR3 totals 17 residues. The CDR3 loop is CASSKGTGGSGHTEAFF. DNA of the CDR3: TGTGCCAGCAGCAAAGGTACAGGGGGCTCGGGGCACACTGAAGCTTTCTTT.

Points on this clone: The sample carries other DNA sequences with the same CDR3. J is TRBJ2-1 and V is TRBV18; 8 nucleotides agree with TRBD2. Looked up from germline, CDR1 is KGHSH and CDR2 is LQKENI. J lost 5 bases, V lost 3 bases, and 3 bases had no gene match. The CDR3 spans 14 residues. CDR3: CASSPTAGDNEQFF. CDR3 nucleotide sequence: TGTGCCAGCTCACCGACAGCGGGAGACAATGAGCAGTTCTTC.

In this sample, this clone turned up once. The chain combines TRBV7-9 with TRBJ2-1; 7 bases align to TRBD2. V lost 5 bases, J lost 2 bases, and 6 bases stayed unmatched. This CDR3 comprises 15 residues. Germline CDR1 reads SEHNR; CDR2 reads FQNEAQ (reference sequence). The CDR3 DNA is TGTGCCAGCAGCGCCACCGGGACTACCTACAATGAGCAGTTCTTC. Amino acids: CASSATGTTYNEQFF.

The chain employs TRBV29-1 and TRBJ2-1; D not certain. CDR3 size: 12 residues. V lost 7 bases, J lost 9 bases, and 16 bases lay in between. The germline V gene has CDR1 SQVTM and CDR2 ANQGSEA. The CDR3 coding sequence is TGCAGCGCCGGCGGCGCCCAGCGTGAGCAGTTCTTC. Its protein product is CSAGGAQREQFF.

The V call is TRBV2, the J call TRBJ1-4, with D maybe TRBD1 (5 bases). Between the trimmed V and J ends, which lost 6 bases and 4 bases, there was a span of 15 bases. The CDR3 length is 15 residues. Germline assignment: CDR1 SNHLY and CDR2 FYNNEI. The CDR3 reads CASRRPGLNNEKLFF. The CDR3 DNA reads TGTGCCAGCAGAAGACCGGGACTCAATAATGAAAAACTGTTTTTT. The whole variable domain, remainder taken from reference TRBV2 and TRBJ1-4, is EPEVTQTPSHQVTQMGQEVILRCVPISNHLYFYWYRQILGQKVEFLVSFYNNEISEKSEIFDDQFSVERPDGSNFTLKIRSTKLEDSAMYFCASRRPGLNNEKLFFGSGTQLSVL.

This rearrangement joins TRBV5-1 to TRBJ2-3; weak D call: TRBD1 (6 bases). Germline lookup yields CDR1 SGHRS and CDR2 YFSETQ. The ends were cut back, 1 base at V and 3 bases at J, with 12 bases in the middle. This CDR3 spans 15 amino acids. In nucleotides, the CDR3 is TGCGCCAGCAGCTTGAAGGACAGTGCGACAGATACGCAGTATTTT. As protein: CASSLKDSATDTQYF.

The chain joins TRBV27 to TRBJ2-1, with TRBD1 identical over 8 bases. Per the germline V gene, CDR1 is MNHEY and CDR2 is SMNVEV (reference sequence). The CDR3 contains 15 residues. V was pared by 7 bases and J by 5 bases, with 10 bases of the junction left unmatched. The DNA for the CDR3 is TGTGCCAGCACCTTCCCCGGACAGGGAAACAATGAGCAGTTCTTC. The encoded protein is CASTFPGQGNNEQFF.

The chain combines TRBV5-5 with TRBJ2-2; 8 nucleotides match TRBD1. There are 16 residues in the CDR3. J was trimmed by 4 bases and V by 0 bases; bases with no gene match: 5. CDR1 and CDR2 (germline): SGHKS, YYEKEE (reference sequence). The CDR3 sequence: CASSLGWDRSTGELFF. Written as DNA, the CDR3 is TGTGCCAGCAGCTTGGGATGGGACAGGTCCACCGGGGAGCTGTTTTTT.

The chain recombines TRBV6-1 with TRBJ2-4, with D uncertain. The CDR3 loop spans 13 amino acids. CDR1 and CDR2 (germline): MNHNS, SASEGT. Trimming removed 4 bases from V and 7 bases from J, with 11 bases in between. The CDR3 is CASSVGFTNIQYF. The DNA of the CDR3 is TGTGCCAGCAGTGTAGGGTTTACGAACATTCAGTACTTC.

This rearrangement joins TRBV6-6 to TRBJ2-3; D unresolved. Trimming removed 7 bases at V and 2 bases at J, with 7 bases between. Germline CDR1 is MNHNY and CDR2 is SVGAGI (reference sequence). The CDR3 has 12 amino acids. The CDR3 sequence is CASNTPTDTQYF. CDR3 bases: TGTGCCAGCAACACGCCCACAGATACGCAGTATTTT.

Turning to this clone: Mismatch with germline at one junction end may stem from a read error. The chain joins TRBV5-1 to TRBJ2-1; no firm D call. This CDR3 is 13 amino acids long. Germline-derived CDR1 and CDR2 are SGHRS and YFSETQ. The CDR3 loop reads CASGLSLGDEQFF. The CDR3 DNA reads as TGCGCCAGCGGCTTGAGTCTGGGCGATGAGCAGTTCTTC.

The chain uses TRBV11-2 and TRBJ2-5; D unresolved. Trimming removed 5 bases at V and 5 bases at J, with 9 bases between. The germline gives CDR1 SGHAT, CDR2 FQNNGV. This CDR3 has 12 amino acids. CDR3 bases: TGTGCCAGCAGCCGGGCCTGGGAGACCCAGTACTTC. This encodes CASSRAWETQYF.

The CDR3 reads CASSLGQASDTQYF. As DNA, the CDR3 is TGTGCCAGCAGCTTAGGGCAGGCTTCCGATACGCAGTATTTT. The rearrangement uses TRBV7-9 and TRBJ2-3; no clear D gene. Trimming removed 1 base at V and 6 bases at J, with 11 bases between. This CDR3 spans 14 amino acids. The germline V gene has CDR1 SEHNR and CDR2 FQNEAQ (reference sequence).

This clone was counted a single time. The CDR3 region is CASRSGQPSNQPQHF. Written as DNA, the CDR3 is TGTGCCAGCCGCTCGGGACAACCTAGCAATCAGCCCCAGCATTTT. The chain carries TRBV6-1 and TRBJ1-5; the D gene is possibly TRBD1 (6 bases). V was cut by 8 bases and J by 0 bases, with 14 bases left in between. The germline gives CDR1 MNHNS, CDR2 SASEGT. The CDR3 has 15 residues.

The genes are TRBV7-9 and TRBJ2-5; D is possibly TRBD1 (5 bases). The CDR3 sequence is 16 residues long. In germline, CDR1 is SEHNR, CDR2 FQNEAQ (reference sequence). The V and J ends lost 0 bases and 5 bases respectively, with 16 bases between them. The CDR3 nucleotides are TGTGCCAGCAGCTTAGCGGTGGCAGGGTTTGGCGAGACCCAGTACTTC. Translated: CASSLAVAGFGETQYF.